Listed below are T cell receptor beta chains from one sample, sequenced in a study of STAT5B mutations in CD4+ large granular lymphocyte leukemia. The data were produced by immunoSEQ multiplex PCR, yet TCRdb's version contains in-frame clones alone and is incomplete. The sample lists roughly 30,000 clones; under 85% were seen once. Material: CD4+ T cells from blood buffy coats. These receptors came from a human donor in good health. The CDR3 runs from the conserved cysteine through the conserved F or W. A D gene is named only where the DNA matches it firmly. Clone size is not always given. Where it is, it says once, few, many or a class for expanded clones.

>TRBV5-1|once|-|TRBJ2-7
TGCGCCAGAGGAACCAAAAAATCCTACGAGCAGTACTTC
CARGTKKSYEQYF
>TRBV5-1|-|TRBD2|TRBJ2-7
TGCGCCAGCAGCCCGGGACTAGCGGGAGGGCTGTACGAGCAGTACTTC
CASSPGLAGGLYEQYF
>TRBV9|-|-|TRBJ1-4
TGTGCCAGCAGCGTAGGCGTACAGTCAACTAATGAAAAACTGTTTTTT
CASSVGVQSTNEKLFF
>TRBV6-6|-|-|TRBJ1-5
TGTGCCAGCAAGATTCAGGGGTTCAATCAGCCCCAGCATTTT
CASKIQGFNQPQHF
>TRBV19|-|TRBD1|TRBJ1-4
TGTGCCAGTAGTATGGTCGGACAGGGAGAAAAACTGTTTTTT
CASSMVGQGEKLFF
>TRBV11-2|-|-|TRBJ1-1
TGTGCCAGCAGCCCTTGGGGGGGGAACACTGAAGCTTTCTTT
CASSPWGGNTEAFF
>TRBV4-1|-|-|TRBJ1-2
TGCGCCAGCAGCCAAGAGCCGAGTGGTGGCTACACCTTC
CASSQEPSGGYTF
>TRBV5-1|-|-|TRBJ2-3
TGCGCCAGCAGCGTCCGGGATTCCGATCATACGCAGTATTTT
CASSVRDSDHTQYF
>TRBV7-2|-|-|TRBJ1-2
TGTGCCAGCAGCTTAGCGGGGGCTAACTATGGCTACACCTTC
CASSLAGANYGYTF
>TRBV5-1|once|-|TRBJ2-1
TGCGCCAGCAGCTCACCATTTAACAGGCTTGACAATGAGCAGTTCTTC
CASSSPFNRLDNEQFF
>TRBV6-1|-|-|TRBJ2-7
TGTGCCAGCAGTGTGTTCGCGGGTGGCTACGAGCAGTACTTC
CASSVFAGGYEQYF
>TRBV5-1|-|TRBD1|TRBJ1-5
TGCGCCAGCAGAACCGGGACAGGTTTCAATCAGCCCCAGCATTTT
CASRTGTGFNQPQHF
>TRBV7-8|-|-|TRBJ1-2
TGTGCCAGTATTGAGGGTACTGGCTACACCTTC
CASIEGTGYTF
>TRBV28|once|-|TRBJ1-1
TGTGCCAGCAGTTACGGCAGGCCTCCGAACACTGAAGCTTTCTTT
CASSYGRPPNTEAFF
>TRBV2|-|TRBD2|TRBJ2-1
TGTGCCAGCAGCGGGTCCGGGACTAGCGGGAGGTCCAATGAGCAGTTCTTC
CASSGSGTSGRSNEQFF
>TRBV2|once|-|TRBJ2-1
TGTGCCAGCAGTGCCCGCAAGCGGGAGCAGTTCTTC
CASSARKREQFF
>TRBV27|-|-|TRBJ2-2
TGTGCCAGCAGTGCCCAGGATACAAACACCGGGGAGCTGTTTTTT
CASSAQDTNTGELFF
>TRBV7-2|-|TRBD2|TRBJ2-1
TGTGCCAGCAGCTTAGTAGGGCGGGGGGGGTACAATGAGCAGTTCTTC
CASSLVGRGGYNEQFF
>TRBV5-1|once|-|TRBJ2-7
TGCGCCAGCAGCCGGGACGGAACCTACGAGCAGTACTTC
CASSRDGTYEQYF
>TRBV7-9|-|-|TRBJ2-7
TGTGCCAGCAGCTTAGAACGCGGTCCCTACGAGCAGTACTTC
CASSLERGPYEQYF
>TRBV5-4|-|-|TRBJ2-3
TGTGCCAGCAGCTTCAGGGACGCCACAGATACGCAGTATTTT
CASSFRDATDTQYF
>TRBV5-1|few|-|TRBJ1-2
TGCGCCAGCAGCCCGGTCGGGGGGCGGGACTATGGCTACACCTTC
CASSPVGGRDYGYTF
>TRBV6-6|-|TRBD1|TRBJ2-3
TGTGCCAGCAGAGGACAGGGGTTCACAGATACGCAGTATTTT
CASRGQGFTDTQYF
>TRBV9|-|TRBD2|TRBJ2-5
TGTGCCAGCAGCGTATCAGCGGGGGGGCGGGAGACCCAGTACTTC
CASSVSAGGRETQYF
>TRBV5-1|-|TRBD1|TRBJ2-5
TGCGCCAGCAGTCGTGGACAGGGGGGAGAGACCCAGTACTTC
CASSRGQGGETQYF
>TRBV27|-|-|TRBJ2-2
TGTGCCAGCAGCGACTACGGGGAGCTGTTTTTT
CASSDYGELFF
>TRBV7-2|-|-|TRBJ1-1
TGTGCCAGCAGCTTATCGGGACCCACTGAAGCTTTCTTT
CASSLSGPTEAFF
>TRBV27|-|TRBD1|TRBJ2-2
TGTGCCAGCAGTGTGGACAGGGCTACCGGGGAGCTGTTTTTT
CASSVDRATGELFF
>TRBV7-6|-|TRBD2|TRBJ2-1
TGTGCCAGCAGCTCCTGGACTAGCGGGAGGGCATCGAATGAGCAGTTCTTC
CASSSWTSGRASNEQFF
>TRBV14|-|-|TRBJ2-1
TGTGCCAGCAGCCTGAGACTTCCCAATGAGCAGTTCTTC
CASSLRLPNEQFF
>TRBV5-6|-|TRBD1|TRBJ2-5
TGTGCCAGCAGCTCCCCCCCCGGGACAGGGTCCCAAGAGACCCAGTACTTC
CASSSPPGTGSQETQYF
>TRBV6-6|-|TRBD2|TRBJ2-1
TGTGCCAGCAGTCCGACTAGCGGGGGACTCTACAATGAGCAGTTCTTC
CASSPTSGGLYNEQFF
>TRBV6-6|once|-|TRBJ2-7
TGTGCCAGCAGCCCGGGACTGGATCCTAGAGAGCAGTACTTC
CASSPGLDPREQYF
>TRBV6-1|-|-|TRBJ1-4
TGTGCCAGCAGTGAAGGGATAGGGTACTATGAAAAACTGTTTTTT
CASSEGIGYYEKLFF
>TRBV29-1|-|-|TRBJ1-5
TGCAACCGGGGCCGTCACCCGAGGAATCAGCCCCAGCATTTT
CNRGRHPRNQPQHF
>TRBV14|once|TRBD2|TRBJ2-1
TGTGCCAGCAGCCAAATAGCGGGAGGGTCCTACAATGAGCAGTTCTTC
CASSQIAGGSYNEQFF
>TRBV11-1|-|-|TRBJ2-5
TGTGCCAGCAGCTTAGGAGTAACACCCGGTTTTAGCTTCGAGACCCAGTACTTC
CASSLGVTPGFSFETQYF
>TRBV11-2|-|-|TRBJ1-3
TGTGCCAGCAGCTTAGGCCAATGGGGTGCTGGAAACACCATATATTTT
CASSLGQWGAGNTIYF
>TRBV2|-|TRBD2|TRBJ2-7
TGTGCCAGCCTCCTGCGGGAGAGGAACGAGCAGTACTTC
CASLLRERNEQYF
>TRBV27|once|-|TRBJ2-3
TGTGCCAGCTCGGGGGCCCTCACAGATACGCAGTATTTT
CASSGALTDTQYF
>TRBV19|-|TRBD1|TRBJ2-7
TGTGCCAGTAGTTTCCGACAGGGAGACGAGCAGTACTTC
CASSFRQGDEQYF
>TRBV10-2|-|-|TRBJ2-5
TGCGCCAGCAGTCCCACGGGGACCCAGTACTTC
CASSPTGTQYF
>TRBV2|-|-|TRBJ1-1
TGTGCCAGCACCCACAGGGTAAACACTGAAGCTTTCTTT
CASTHRVNTEAFF
>TRBV11-3|-|-|TRBJ2-5
TGTGCCAGCAGCGATAGAGGGACCGGGACCCAGTACTTC
CASSDRGTGTQYF
>TRBV7-6|-|TRBD1|TRBJ1-4
TGTGCCAGCAGCTTAACGACAGGGTTCGTGAGTGAAAAACTGTTTTTT
CASSLTTGFVSEKLFF
>TRBV28|-|TRBD1|TRBJ1-5
TGTGCCAGCAGGGACTTGGGACAGATCAGCTTAACCGAGGCTAGCAATCAGCCCCAGCATTTT
CASRDLGQISLTEASNQPQHF
>TRBV7-2|-|-|TRBJ1-5
TGTGCCAGCAGCTTAATATTCGTCAATCAGCCCCAGCATTTT
CASSLIFVNQPQHF
>TRBV4-2|-|-|TRBJ2-6
TGTGCCAGCAGCCAAGACACCCTCCGGGCTTTGGGGGCCAACGTCCTGACTTTC
CASSQDTLRALGANVLTF
>TRBV5-1|-|-|TRBJ2-7
TGCGCCAGCAGCACCCACGTGGGGAGCGAGCAGTACTTC
CASSTHVGSEQYF
>TRBV6-5|few|-|TRBJ1-2
TGTGCCAGCAGTTACTCGAAGGTCCAGGACTATGGCTACACCTTC
CASSYSKVQDYGYTF
>TRBV6-5|-|-|TRBJ1-5
TGTGCCAGCAGTCCAACAGGTCCTAGCAATCAGCCCCAGCATTTT
CASSPTGPSNQPQHF
>TRBV30|-|-|TRBJ1-1
TGTGCCTGGAGTAAATCGGGTGAAGCTTTCTTT
CAWSKSGEAFF
>TRBV7-3|-|TRBD2|TRBJ2-5
TGTGCCAGCAGCTTAGCAGGTGGTGGCGGGGGGCCCCAAGAGACCCAGTACTTC
CASSLAGGGGGPQETQYF
>TRBV27|-|-|TRBJ1-1
TGTGCCGAACGAAGGGGCAGGACGATGAACACTGAAGCTTTCTTT
CAERRGRTMNTEAFF
>TRBV19|few|TRBD1|TRBJ2-1
TGTGCCAGTCGAGGGACAGGGCTAGAGCAGTTCTTC
CASRGTGLEQFF